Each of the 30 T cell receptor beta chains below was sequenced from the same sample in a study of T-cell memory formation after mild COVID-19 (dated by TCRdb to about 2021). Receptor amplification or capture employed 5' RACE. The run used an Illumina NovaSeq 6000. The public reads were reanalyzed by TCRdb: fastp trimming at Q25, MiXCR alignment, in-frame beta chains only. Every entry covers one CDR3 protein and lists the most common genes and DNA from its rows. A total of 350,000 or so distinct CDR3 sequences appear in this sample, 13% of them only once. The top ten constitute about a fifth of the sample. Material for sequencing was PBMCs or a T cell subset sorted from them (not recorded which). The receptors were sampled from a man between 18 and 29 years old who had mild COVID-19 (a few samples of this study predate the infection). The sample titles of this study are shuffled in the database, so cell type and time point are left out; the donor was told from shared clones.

CDR3 nucleotides: TGTGCCAGCAGCAAAGAACAGTCAGGACAGGATCCCTACGAGCAGTACGTC. Translation gives CASSKEQSGQDPYEQYV. The V and J genes are TRBV21-1 and TRBJ2-7. TRBV21-1 is a pseudogene locus. This CDR3 is built from 17 residues.

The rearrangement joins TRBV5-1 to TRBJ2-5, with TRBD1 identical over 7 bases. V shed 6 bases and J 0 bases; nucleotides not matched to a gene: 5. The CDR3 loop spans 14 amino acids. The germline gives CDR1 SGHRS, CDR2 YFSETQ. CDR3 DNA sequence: TGCGCCAGCACCTCCGGGACAGACCAAGAGACCCAGTACTTC. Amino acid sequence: CASTSGTDQETQYF.

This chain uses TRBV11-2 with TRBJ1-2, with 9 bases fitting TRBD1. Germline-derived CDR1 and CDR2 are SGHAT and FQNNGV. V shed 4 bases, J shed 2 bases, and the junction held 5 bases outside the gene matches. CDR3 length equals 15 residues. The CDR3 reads CASSSGTGHNYGYTF. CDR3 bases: TGTGCCAGCAGCTCGGGGACAGGGCACAACTATGGCTACACCTTC.

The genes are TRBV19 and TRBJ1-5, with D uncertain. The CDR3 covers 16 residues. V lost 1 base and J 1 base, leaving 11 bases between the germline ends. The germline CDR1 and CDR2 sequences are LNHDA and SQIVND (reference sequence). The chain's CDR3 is CASSIVWTASNQPQHF. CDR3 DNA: TGTGCCAGTAGTATAGTTTGGACGGCGAGCAATCAGCCCCAGCATTTT. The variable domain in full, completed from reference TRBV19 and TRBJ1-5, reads DGGITQSPKYLFRKEGQNVTLSCEQNLNHDAMYWYRQDPGQGLRLIYYSQIVNDFQKGDIAEGYSVSREKKESFPLTVTSAQKNPTAFYLCASSIVWTASNQPQHFGDGTRLSIL.

CDR3 amino acids: CSVRRDLDTEAFF. The CDR3 DNA reads as TGCAGCGTCCGTAGGGATCTAGACACTGAAGCTTTCTTT. V is TRBV29-1 and J is TRBJ1-1, with no clear D. Germline V gene data show CDR1 as SQVTM and CDR2 as ANQGSEA. The ends were cut back, 6 bases at V and 3 bases at J, with 14 bases in the middle. CDR3 length equals 13 residues.

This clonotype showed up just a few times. The CDR3 DNA reads TGTGCCAGCAGTTACTCTCAGGGGGCGGGCGGCTACACCTTC. This codes for CASSYSQGAGGYTF. The chain combines TRBV6-5 with TRBJ1-2; 8 bases are a match to TRBD1. CDR1 and CDR2 from the germline V gene are MNHEY and SVGAGI. This CDR3 has 14 residues. V lost 0 bases and J lost 8; bases outside the gene matches: 5.

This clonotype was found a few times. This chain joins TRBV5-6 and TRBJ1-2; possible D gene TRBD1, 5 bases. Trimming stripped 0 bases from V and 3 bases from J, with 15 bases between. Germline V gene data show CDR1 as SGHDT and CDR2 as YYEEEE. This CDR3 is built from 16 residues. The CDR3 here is CASSLAALRGDYGYTF. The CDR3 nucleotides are TGTGCCAGCAGCTTGGCCGCTTTGCGGGGGGACTATGGCTACACCTTC.

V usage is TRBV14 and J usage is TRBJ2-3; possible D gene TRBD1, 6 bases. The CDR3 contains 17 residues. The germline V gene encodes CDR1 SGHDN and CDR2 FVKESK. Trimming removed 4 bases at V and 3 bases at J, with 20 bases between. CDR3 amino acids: CASSPAYGQGITDTQYF. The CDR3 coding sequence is TGTGCCAGCAGCCCAGCGTACGGGCAGGGGATAACAGATACGCAGTATTTT. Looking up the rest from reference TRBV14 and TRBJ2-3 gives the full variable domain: EAGVTQFPSHSVIEKGQTVTLRCDPISGHDNLYWYRRVMGKEIKFLLHFVKESKQDESGMPNNRFLAERTGGTYSTLKVQPAELEDSGVYFCASSPAYGQGITDTQYFGPGTRLTVL.

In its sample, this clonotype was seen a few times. The CDR3: CASRKSSYNSPLHF. Written as DNA, the CDR3 is TGTGCCAGCCGGAAGAGCTCCTATAATTCACCCCTCCACTTT. The genes are TRBV6-2 or TRBV6-3 and TRBJ1-6, with D unclear. Germline V CDR1 and CDR2: MNHEY, SVGEGT. Trimming stripped 8 bases from V and 0 bases from J, with 8 bases between. CDR3 size: 14 residues.

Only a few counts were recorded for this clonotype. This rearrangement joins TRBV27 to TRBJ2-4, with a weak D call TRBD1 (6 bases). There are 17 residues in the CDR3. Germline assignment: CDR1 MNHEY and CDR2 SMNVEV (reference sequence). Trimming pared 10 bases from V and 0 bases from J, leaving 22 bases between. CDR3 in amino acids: CATGRGPRNLAKNIQYF. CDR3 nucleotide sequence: TGTGCCACCGGCAGGGGCCCCAGAAACCTAGCCAAAAACATTCAGTACTTC.

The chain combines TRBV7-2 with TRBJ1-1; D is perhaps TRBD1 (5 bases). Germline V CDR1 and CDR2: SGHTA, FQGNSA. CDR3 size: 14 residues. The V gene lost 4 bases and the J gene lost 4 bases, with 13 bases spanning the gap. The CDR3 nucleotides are TGTGCCAGCAGCTCCCGACCCGGGGGCACTGAAGCTTTCTTT. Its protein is CASSSRPGGTEAFF.

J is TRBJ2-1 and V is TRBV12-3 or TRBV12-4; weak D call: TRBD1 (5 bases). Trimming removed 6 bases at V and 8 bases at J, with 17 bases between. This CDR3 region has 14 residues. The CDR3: CASSLPPGLHEQFF. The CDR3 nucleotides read TGTGCCAGCAGCCTCCCCCCAGGGTTACATGAGCAGTTCTTC.

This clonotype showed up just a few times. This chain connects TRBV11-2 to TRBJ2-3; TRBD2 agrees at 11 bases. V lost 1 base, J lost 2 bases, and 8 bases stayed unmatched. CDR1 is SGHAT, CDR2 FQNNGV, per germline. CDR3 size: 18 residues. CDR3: CASSLVPGTSGFTDTQYF. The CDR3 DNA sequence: TGTGCCAGCAGCTTAGTCCCTGGGACTAGCGGCTTCACAGATACGCAGTATTTT.

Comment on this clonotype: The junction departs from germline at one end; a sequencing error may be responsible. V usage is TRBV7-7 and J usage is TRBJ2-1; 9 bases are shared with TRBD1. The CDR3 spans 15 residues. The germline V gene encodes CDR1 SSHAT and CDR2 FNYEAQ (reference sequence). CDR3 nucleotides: TGTGCTAGCAGCCCGGGACAGGGAATGGTCGATGAGCAGTTCTTC. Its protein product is CASSPGQGMVDEQFF.

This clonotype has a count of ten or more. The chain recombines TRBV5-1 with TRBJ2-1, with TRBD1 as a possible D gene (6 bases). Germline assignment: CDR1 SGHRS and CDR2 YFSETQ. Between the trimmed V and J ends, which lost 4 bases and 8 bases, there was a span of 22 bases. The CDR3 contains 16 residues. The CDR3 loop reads CASSKRQDPSWDEQFF. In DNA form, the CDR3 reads TGCGCCAGCAGCAAAAGACAGGACCCTAGTTGGGATGAGCAGTTCTTC.

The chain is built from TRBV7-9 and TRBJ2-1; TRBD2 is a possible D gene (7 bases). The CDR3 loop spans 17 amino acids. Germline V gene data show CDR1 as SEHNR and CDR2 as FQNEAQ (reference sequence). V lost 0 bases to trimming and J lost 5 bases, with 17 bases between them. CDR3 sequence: CASSLAGQPAGNNEQFF. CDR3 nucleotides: TGTGCCAGCAGCTTAGCCGGACAGCCAGCGGGAAACAATGAGCAGTTCTTC.

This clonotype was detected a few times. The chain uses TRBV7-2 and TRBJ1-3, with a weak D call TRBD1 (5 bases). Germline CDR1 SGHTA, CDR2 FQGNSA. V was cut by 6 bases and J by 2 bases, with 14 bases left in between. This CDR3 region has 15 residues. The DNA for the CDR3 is TGTGCCAGCAGGTGGGACCGACGGGCTGGAAACACCATATATTTT. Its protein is CASRWDRRAGNTIYF.

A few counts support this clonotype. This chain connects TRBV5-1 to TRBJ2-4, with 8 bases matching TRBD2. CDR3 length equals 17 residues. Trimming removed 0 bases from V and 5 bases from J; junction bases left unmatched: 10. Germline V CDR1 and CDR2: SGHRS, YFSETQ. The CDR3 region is CASSLAVYKLAENIQYF. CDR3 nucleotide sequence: TGCGCCAGCAGCTTGGCCGTATACAAACTAGCGGAAAACATTCAGTACTTC.

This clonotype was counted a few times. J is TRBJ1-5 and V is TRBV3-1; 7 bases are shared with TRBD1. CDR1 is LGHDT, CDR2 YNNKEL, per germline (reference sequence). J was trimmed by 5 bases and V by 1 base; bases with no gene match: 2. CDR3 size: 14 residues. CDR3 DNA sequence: TGTGCCAGCAGCCAAGGACAGGGTTATCAGCCCCAGCATTTT. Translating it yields CASSQGQGYQPQHF. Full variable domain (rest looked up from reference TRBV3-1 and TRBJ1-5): DTAVSQTPKYLVTQMGNDKSIKCEQNLGHDTMYWYKQDSKKFLKIMFSYNNKELIINETVPNRFSPKSPDKAHLNLHINSLELGDSAVYFCASSQGQGYQPQHFGDGTRLSIL.

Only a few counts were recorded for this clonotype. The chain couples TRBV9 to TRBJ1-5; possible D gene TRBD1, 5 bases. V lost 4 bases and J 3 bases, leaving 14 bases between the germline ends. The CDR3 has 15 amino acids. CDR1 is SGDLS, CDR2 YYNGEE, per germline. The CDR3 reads CASSLGTDYNQPQHF. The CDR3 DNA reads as TGTGCCAGCAGCCTCGGGACGGATTACAATCAGCCCCAGCATTTT.

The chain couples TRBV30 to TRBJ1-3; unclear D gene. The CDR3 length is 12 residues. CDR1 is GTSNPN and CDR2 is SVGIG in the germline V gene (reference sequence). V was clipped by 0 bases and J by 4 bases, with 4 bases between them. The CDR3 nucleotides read TGTGCCTGGAGTGTGGACGGAAACACCATATATTTT. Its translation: CAWSVDGNTIYF.

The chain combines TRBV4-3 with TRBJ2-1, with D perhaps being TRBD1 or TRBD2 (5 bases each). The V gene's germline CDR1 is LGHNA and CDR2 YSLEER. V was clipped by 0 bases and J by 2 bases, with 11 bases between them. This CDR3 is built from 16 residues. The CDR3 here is CASSQEGEGPYNEQFF. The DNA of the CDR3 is TGCGCCAGCAGCCAAGAGGGCGAGGGGCCCTACAATGAGCAGTTCTTC.

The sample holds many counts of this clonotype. The CDR3 nucleotides read TGTGCCAGTAGTATCGGGACAGGGATTTTCTACAATGAGCAGTTCTTC. This codes for CASSIGTGIFYNEQFF. The chain carries TRBV19 and TRBJ2-1; the match to TRBD1 covers 9 bases. This CDR3 region has 16 residues. Germline V gene sequence: CDR1 LNHDA, CDR2 SQIVND (reference sequence). Unmatched junction bases numbered 6, after V lost 3 bases and J lost 3 bases.

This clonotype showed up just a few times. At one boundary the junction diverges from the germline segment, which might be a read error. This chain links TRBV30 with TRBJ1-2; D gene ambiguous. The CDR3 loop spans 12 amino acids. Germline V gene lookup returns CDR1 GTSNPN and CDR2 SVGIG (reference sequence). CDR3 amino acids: CARRRMLDGYTF. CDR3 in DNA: TGTGCCCGGAGGCGGATGCTAGATGGCTACACCTTC.

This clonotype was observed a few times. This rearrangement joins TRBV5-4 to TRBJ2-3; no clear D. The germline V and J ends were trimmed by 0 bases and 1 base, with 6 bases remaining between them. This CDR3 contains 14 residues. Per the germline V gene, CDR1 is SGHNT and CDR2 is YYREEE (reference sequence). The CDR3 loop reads CASSLEAGTDTQYF. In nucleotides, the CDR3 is TGTGCCAGCAGCTTGGAGGCTGGCACAGATACGCAGTATTTT.

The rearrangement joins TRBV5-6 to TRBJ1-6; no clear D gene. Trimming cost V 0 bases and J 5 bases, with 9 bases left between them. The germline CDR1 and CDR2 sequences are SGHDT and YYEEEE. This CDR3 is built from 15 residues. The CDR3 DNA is TGTGCCAGCAGCTTGGCAGTTAGGGATAATTCACCCCTCCACTTT. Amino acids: CASSLAVRDNSPLHF.

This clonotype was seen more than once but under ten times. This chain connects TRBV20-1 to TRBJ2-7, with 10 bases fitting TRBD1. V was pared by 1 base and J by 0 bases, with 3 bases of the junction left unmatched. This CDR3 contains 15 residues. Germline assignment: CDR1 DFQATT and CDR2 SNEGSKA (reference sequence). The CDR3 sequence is CSARGTGGFSYEQYF. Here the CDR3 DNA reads TGCAGTGCTAGAGGGACAGGGGGTTTCTCCTACGAGCAGTACTTC.

CDR3 bases: TGCGCCAGCAGCCAAGTCCCTCGGTACTATGGCTACACCTTC. It specifies CASSQVPRYYGYTF. The chain links TRBV4-1 to TRBJ1-2, with D unclear. Germline V gives CDR1 MGHRA, CDR2 YSYEKL. The CDR3 is 14 residues long. Trimming stripped 1 base from V and 3 bases from J, with 9 bases between.

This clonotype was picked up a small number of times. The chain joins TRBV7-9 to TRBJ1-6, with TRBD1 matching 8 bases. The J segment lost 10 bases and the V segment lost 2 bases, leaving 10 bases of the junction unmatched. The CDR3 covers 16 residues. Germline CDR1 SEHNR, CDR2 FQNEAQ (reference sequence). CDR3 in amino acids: CASSLHEGRGLSPLHF. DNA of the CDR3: TGTGCCAGCAGCTTACACGAAGGCAGGGGGCTCTCACCCCTCCACTTT.

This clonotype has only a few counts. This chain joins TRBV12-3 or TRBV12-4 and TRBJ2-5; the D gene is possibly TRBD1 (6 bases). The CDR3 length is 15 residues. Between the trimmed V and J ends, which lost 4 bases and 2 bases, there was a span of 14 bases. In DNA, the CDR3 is TGTGCCAGCAGTTCCCCGGGACAACCACAAGAGACCCAGTACTTC. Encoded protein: CASSSPGQPQETQYF.